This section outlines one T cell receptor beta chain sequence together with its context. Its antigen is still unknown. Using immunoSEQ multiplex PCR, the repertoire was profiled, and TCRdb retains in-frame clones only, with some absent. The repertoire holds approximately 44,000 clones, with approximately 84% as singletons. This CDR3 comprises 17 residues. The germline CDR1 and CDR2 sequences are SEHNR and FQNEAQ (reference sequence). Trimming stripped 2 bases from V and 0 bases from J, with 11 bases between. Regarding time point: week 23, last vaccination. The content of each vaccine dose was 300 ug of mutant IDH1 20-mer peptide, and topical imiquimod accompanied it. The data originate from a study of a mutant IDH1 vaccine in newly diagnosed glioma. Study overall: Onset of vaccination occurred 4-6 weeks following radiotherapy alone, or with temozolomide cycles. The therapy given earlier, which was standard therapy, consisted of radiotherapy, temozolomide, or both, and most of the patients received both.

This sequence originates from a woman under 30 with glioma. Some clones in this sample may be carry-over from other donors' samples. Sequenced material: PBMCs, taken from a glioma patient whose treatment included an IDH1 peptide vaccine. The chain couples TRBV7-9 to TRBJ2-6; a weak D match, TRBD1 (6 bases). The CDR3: CASSLQGTFSGANVLTF. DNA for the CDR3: TGTGCCAGCAGCTTACAGGGGACCTTCTCTGGGGCCAACGTCCTGACTTTC. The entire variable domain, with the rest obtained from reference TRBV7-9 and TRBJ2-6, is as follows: DTGVSQNPRHKITKRGQNVTFRCDPISEHNRLYWYRQTLGQGPEFLTYFQNEAQLEKSRLLSDRFSAERPKGSFSTLEIQRTEQGDSAMYLCASSLQGTFSGANVLTFGAGSRLTVL.